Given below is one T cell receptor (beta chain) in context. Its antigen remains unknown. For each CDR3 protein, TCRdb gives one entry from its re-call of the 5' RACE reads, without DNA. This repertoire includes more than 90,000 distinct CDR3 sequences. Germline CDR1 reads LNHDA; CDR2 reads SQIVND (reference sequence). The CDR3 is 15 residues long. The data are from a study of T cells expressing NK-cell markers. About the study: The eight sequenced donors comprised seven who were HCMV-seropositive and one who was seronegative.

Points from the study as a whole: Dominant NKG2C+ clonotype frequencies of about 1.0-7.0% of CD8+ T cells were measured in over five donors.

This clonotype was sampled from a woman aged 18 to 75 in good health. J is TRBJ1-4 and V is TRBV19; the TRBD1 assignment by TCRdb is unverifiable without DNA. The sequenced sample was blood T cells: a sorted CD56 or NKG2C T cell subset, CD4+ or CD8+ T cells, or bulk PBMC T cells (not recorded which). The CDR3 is CASSIDPSGVEKLFF.